This T cell receptor (beta chain) was sequenced for a study of OX40 agonist ivuxolimab in advanced cancers. TCRdb's copy holds only in-frame clones and misses some; the assay was immunoSEQ multiplex PCR. The sample contains 83,000 or so clones, around 80% of which appear only once. Study-wide findings and caveats: Among some nonresponders, normalized T-cell clonal expansion was also low.

Deletions cut 4 bases from V and 13 bases from J, with 22 bases between. This CDR3 is built from 14 residues. CDR1 and CDR2 (germline): MGHRA, YSYEKL. With regard to this clone: As yet, its antigen is unknown.

The sample in question was CD4+ or CD8+ T cells sorted from blood, obtained in a trial of the OX40 agonist ivuxolimab. The gene calls are TRBV4-1 and TRBJ1-2, with D maybe TRBD1 (5 bases). This clonotype was sampled from an adult with an advanced solid tumor such as melanoma, head and neck, liver or kidney cancer. CDR3 protein: CASSLTSGTPPLTF. CDR3 bases: TGCGCCAGCAGCCTTACCTCCGGGACCCCGCCACTCACCTTC.